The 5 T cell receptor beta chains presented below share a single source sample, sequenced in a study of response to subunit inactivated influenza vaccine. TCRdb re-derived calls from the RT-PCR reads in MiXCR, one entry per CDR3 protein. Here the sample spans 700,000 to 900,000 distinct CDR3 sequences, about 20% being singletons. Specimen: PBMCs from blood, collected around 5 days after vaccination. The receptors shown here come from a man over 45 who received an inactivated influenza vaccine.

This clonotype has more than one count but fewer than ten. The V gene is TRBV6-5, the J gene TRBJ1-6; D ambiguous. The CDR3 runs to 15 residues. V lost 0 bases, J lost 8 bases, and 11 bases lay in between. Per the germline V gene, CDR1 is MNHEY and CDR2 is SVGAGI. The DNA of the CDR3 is TGTGCCAGCAGTTACTCGATATTCGGGGATTCACCCCTCCACTTT. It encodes CASSYSIFGDSPLHF.

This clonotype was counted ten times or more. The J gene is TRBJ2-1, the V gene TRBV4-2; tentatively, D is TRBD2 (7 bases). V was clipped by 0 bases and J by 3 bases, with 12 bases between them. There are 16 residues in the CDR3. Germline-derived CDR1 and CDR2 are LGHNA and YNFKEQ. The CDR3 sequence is CASSQESGGIYNEQFF. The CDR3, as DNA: TGTGCCAGCAGCCAAGAATCGGGGGGCATCTACAATGAGCAGTTCTTC.

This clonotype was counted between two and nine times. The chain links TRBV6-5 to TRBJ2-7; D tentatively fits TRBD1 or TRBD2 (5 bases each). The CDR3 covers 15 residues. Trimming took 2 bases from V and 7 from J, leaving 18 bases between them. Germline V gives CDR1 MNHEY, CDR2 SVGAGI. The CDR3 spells CASSYGYTGLWEQYF. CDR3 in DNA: TGTGCCAGCAGTTACGGGTACACGGGGCTTTGGGAGCAGTACTTC.

The CDR3 protein is CSARPGLPGQRNTGELFF. The DNA for the CDR3 is TGCAGTGCTAGACCGGGACTTCCGGGACAGAGAAACACCGGGGAGCTGTTTTTT. V is TRBV20-1 and J is TRBJ2-2, with a possible D match to TRBD1 (7 bases). The CDR3 is made up of 18 amino acids. Germline loops: CDR1 DFQATT, CDR2 SNEGSKA (reference sequence). V lost 2 bases to trimming and J lost 2 bases, with 21 bases between them.

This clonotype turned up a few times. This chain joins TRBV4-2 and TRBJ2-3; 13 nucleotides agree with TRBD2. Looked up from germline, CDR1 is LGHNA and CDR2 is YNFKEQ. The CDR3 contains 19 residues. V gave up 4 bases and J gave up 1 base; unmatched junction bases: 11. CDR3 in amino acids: CASSPPRLAGGGGTDTQYF. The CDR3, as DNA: TGTGCCAGCAGCCCCCCCCGACTAGCGGGAGGTGGGGGCACAGATACGCAGTATTTT.